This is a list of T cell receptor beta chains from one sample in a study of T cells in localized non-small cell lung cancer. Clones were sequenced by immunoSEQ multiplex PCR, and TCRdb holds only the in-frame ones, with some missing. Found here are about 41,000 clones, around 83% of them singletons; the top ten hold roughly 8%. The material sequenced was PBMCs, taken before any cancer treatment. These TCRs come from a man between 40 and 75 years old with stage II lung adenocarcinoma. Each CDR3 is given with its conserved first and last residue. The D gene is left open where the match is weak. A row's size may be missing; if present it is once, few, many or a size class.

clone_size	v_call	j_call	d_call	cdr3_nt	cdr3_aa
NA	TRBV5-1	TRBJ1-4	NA	TGCGCCAGCAGCGACAGGCTCAATGAAAAACTGTTTTTT	CASSDRLNEKLFF
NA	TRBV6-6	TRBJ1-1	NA	TGTGCCAGCAGTTACAATGCGGGGGACACTGAAGCTTTCTTT	CASSYNAGDTEAFF
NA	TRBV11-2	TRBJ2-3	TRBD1	TGTGCCAGCAGCCCAGTCTTGGGACAGGGCACAGATACGCAGTATTTT	CASSPVLGQGTDTQYF
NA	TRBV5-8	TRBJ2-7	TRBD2	TGTGCCAGCAGCCCCATGGCGGGAGGTTACTACGAGCAGTACTTC	CASSPMAGGYYEQYF
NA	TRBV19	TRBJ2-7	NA	TGTGCCAGTAGTATCCGGGCAGGCCTTACCTACGAGCAGTACTTC	CASSIRAGLTYEQYF
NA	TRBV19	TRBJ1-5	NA	TGTGCCAGTAGTATGCGGACATCCGGCGCGGAGCCCCAGCATTTT	CASSMRTSGAEPQHF
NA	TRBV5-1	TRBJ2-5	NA	TGCGCCAGCAGCTTGGCGGACTCCGTGGGGGAGACCCAGTACTTC	CASSLADSVGETQYF
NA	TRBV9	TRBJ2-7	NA	TGTGCCAGCAGCGTAGAGGGTAGCGCGGGCGGGGAGCAGTACTTC	CASSVEGSAGGEQYF
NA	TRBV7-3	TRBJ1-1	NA	TGTGCCAGCAGCTTAACGGGGGACACCCAAGAAGCTTTCTTT	CASSLTGDTQEAFF
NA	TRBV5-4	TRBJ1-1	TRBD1	TGTGCCAGCAGCCCGACAGGGGGAGCGGCTTTCTTT	CASSPTGGAAFF
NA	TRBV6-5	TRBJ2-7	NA	TGTGCCAGCAGTTACAGCCCGGAAGGGGTGAACGAGCAGTACTTC	CASSYSPEGVNEQYF
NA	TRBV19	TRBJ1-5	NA	TGTGCCAGTAGGAGTCACACTATTAATCAGCCCCAGCATTTT	CASRSHTINQPQHF
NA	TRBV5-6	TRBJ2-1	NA	TGTGCCAGCAGCTTGCGAAGGGAGCAGTTCTTC	CASSLRREQFF
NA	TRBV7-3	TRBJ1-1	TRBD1	TGTGCCAGCAGCTTAAACCCTAGAGGACAGGGCATTGAAGCTTTCTTT	CASSLNPRGQGIEAFF
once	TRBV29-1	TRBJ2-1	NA	TGCAGCGTTGAAGAGTTCGATGAGCAGTTCTTC	CSVEEFDEQFF
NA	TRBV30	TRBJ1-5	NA	TGTGCCTGGAGCTCAGGGACCTATAGCAATCAGCCCCAGCATTTT	CAWSSGTYSNQPQHF
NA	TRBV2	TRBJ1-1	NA	TGTGCCAGCACTAGGGCGGGAAACACTGAAGCTTTCTTT	CASTRAGNTEAFF
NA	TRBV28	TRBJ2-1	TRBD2	TGTGCCAGCAGTTTACTAGCGGGAGCATACAATGAGCAGTTCTTC	CASSLLAGAYNEQFF
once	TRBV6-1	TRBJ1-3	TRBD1	TGTGCCAGCAGTGGGCCCGGGACAGGGCCTGGAAACACCATATATTTT	CASSGPGTGPGNTIYF
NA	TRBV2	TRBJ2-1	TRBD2	TGTGCCAGCTCCGGGGGGGTGAGGGATGAGCAGTTCTTC	CASSGGVRDEQFF
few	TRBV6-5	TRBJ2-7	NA	TGTGCCAGCAGTTACCCCGCGCTTAGCTCCTACGAGCAGTACTTC	CASSYPALSSYEQYF
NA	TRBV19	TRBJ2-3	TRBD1	TGTGCCAGTAGTAACGGACAGGAACGCACAGATACGCAGTATTTT	CASSNGQERTDTQYF
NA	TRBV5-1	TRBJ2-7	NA	TGCGCCAGCAGCTTAGGACACGGAACCTACGAGCAGTACTTC	CASSLGHGTYEQYF
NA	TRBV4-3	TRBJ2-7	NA	TGCGCCAGCAGCCGAGTACGGGACTTTTCCTACGAGCAGTACTTC	CASSRVRDFSYEQYF
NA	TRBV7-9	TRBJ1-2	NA	TGTGCCAGCAGCTTATTGGACGGGGGCTATGGCTACACCTTC	CASSLLDGGYGYTF
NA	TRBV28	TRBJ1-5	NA	TGTGCCAGCAGTAGGGACAGCAATCAGCCCCAGCATTTT	CASSRDSNQPQHF
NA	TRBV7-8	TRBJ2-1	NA	TGTGCCAGCAGCCCCGACAATGAGCAGTTCTTC	CASSPDNEQFF
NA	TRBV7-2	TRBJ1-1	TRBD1	TGTGCCAGCAGCTTACAGGGGGACACTGAAGCTTTCTTT	CASSLQGDTEAFF
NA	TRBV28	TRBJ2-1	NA	TGTGCCAGCAGTTTAATTCAGGGTCTCAATGAGCAGTTCTTC	CASSLIQGLNEQFF
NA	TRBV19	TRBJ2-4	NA	TGTGCCAGTTCAAGCCTTCTAGCCAAAAACATTCAGTACTTC	CASSSLLAKNIQYF
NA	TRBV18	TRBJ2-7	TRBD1	TGTGCCAGCTCACCCATTTCAGGGGGCGCGGGGTCCTACGAGCAGTACTTC	CASSPISGGAGSYEQYF
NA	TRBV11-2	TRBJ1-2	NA	TGTGCCAGCAGCTTAGAATACCAGGGCTACACCTTC	CASSLEYQGYTF
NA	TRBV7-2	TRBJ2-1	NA	TGTGCCAGCAGCTTAATATCCGGGACCTACAATGAGCAGTTCTTC	CASSLISGTYNEQFF
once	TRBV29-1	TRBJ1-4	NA	TGCAGCGTCGACGACGGTTTAACTAATGAAAAACTGTTTTTT	CSVDDGLTNEKLFF
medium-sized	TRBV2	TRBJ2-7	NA	TGTGCCAGCCAGGCCTTCCTCGAGCAGTACTTC	CASQAFLEQYF
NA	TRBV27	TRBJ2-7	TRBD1	TGTGCCAGCAGTTTGCAAGGGGGCAGCGAGCAGTACTTC	CASSLQGGSEQYF
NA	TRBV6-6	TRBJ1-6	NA	TGTGCCAGCAGCCCCGGCGGGGGCTCCTATAATTCACCCCTCCACTTT	CASSPGGGSYNSPLHF
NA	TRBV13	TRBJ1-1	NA	TGTGCCAGCAGCTTAAGGGAATTTGAAGCTTTCTTT	CASSLREFEAFF
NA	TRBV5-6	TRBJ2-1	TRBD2	TGTGCCAGCAGCTTGGCCCGCGGACTAGGTGAGCAGTTCTTC	CASSLARGLGEQFF
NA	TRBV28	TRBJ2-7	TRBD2	TGTGCCAGCAGTGAGCTTAGCGGGAGGGGGGAGCAGTACTTC	CASSELSGRGEQYF
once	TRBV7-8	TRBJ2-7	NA	TGTGCCAGCAGCTTAGGTGGGGGGTACGAGCAGTACTTC	CASSLGGGYEQYF
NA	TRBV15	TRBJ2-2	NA	TGTGCCACCAGCAGGGCAAAAGGGACCGGGGAGCTGTTTTTT	CATSRAKGTGELFF
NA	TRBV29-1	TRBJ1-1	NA	TGCAGCGTTTACCAGGGCGGAGCTTTCTTT	CSVYQGGAFF
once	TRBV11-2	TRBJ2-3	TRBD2	TGTGCCAGCAGCTTACAGGGAGGGATGGGCGATACGCAGTATTTT	CASSLQGGMGDTQYF
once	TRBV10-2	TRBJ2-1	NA	TGCGCCAGCAGCTCGGGGGAGCAGTTCTTC	CASSSGEQFF
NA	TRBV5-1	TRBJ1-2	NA	TGCGCCAGCAGCTTGGCGGGGTTCGGCTATGGCTACACCTTC	CASSLAGFGYGYTF
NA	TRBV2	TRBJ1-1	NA	TGTGCCAGCACGAAGGGGGGGCCCCGCATGAACACTGAAGCTTTCTTT	CASTKGGPRMNTEAFF
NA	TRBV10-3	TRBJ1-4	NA	TGTGCCATCAGTGAGTCCCCGACAGCAACTAATGAAAAACTGTTTTTT	CAISESPTATNEKLFF
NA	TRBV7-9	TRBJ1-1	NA	TGTGCCAGCAGCGGATCAGGGCCTGAAGCTTTCTTT	CASSGSGPEAFF
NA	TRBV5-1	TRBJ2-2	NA	TGCGCCAGCAGCCAGACAGTTACCGGGGAGCTGTTTTTT	CASSQTVTGELFF
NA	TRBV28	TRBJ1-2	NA	TGTGCCAGCACCTCCGGGGGACGAGGCTATGGCTACACCTTC	CASTSGGRGYGYTF
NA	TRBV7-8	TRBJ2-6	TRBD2	TGTGCCAGCAGCCCGTACTCGACTAGCCTCTCTGGGGCCAACGTCCTGACTTTC	CASSPYSTSLSGANVLTF
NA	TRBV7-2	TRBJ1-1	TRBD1	TGTGCCAGCAGCTCCCGGACAGGGCAAGGAGCTTTCTTT	CASSSRTGQGAFF
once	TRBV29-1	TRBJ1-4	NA	TGCAGCGTTGGGGCCCGGGATGAAAAACTGTTTTTT	CSVGARDEKLFF
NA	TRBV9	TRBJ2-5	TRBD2	TGTGCCAGCAGCGTAGCATCCGGGACTAGCGGAACACAAGAGACCCAGTACTTC	CASSVASGTSGTQETQYF